This T cell receptor beta chain was found in a study of glioma-infiltrating T cells after dendritic cell vaccination (dated by TCRdb to about 2016). Notes on the research overall: Of the roughly 15 glioblastoma patients in the cohort, all drawn from Phase I and II dendritic cell vaccination trials, 9 were newly diagnosed and 6 had recurrent disease. The vaccine consisted of monocyte-derived dendritic cells cultured less than 9 days with IL-4 and GM-CSF, then pulsed overnight with autologous tumor lysate. Patients received autologous tumor lysate-pulsed dendritic cell vaccination between 2003 and 2012. Each patient got three intradermal injections of the dendritic cell vaccine, spaced at biweekly intervals, in the arm below the axilla. Tumor-infiltrating lymphocyte content was quantified and tumor and blood repertoires were compared in dendritic cell-vaccinated glioblastoma patients by deep sequencing of TCR beta CDR3 regions. Survival after dendritic cell vaccination was correlated with TCR sequencing metrics such as TIL content and the overlap between tumor and blood repertoires.

Selection of patients required sufficient residual fresh-frozen tumor tissue and over two years of available survival data. Molecular status otherwise varied across the glioblastoma patients, but none of them carried an isocitrate dehydrogenase mutation. PBMC collection took place before vaccination, two weeks after the third vaccination, and at tumor progression if progression occurred. The Qiagen DNeasy Blood extraction Kit was used for extraction of genomic DNA. As regards this clone: Its cognate antigen has yet to be identified. No much larger clone is present one base from it, and per-base qualities are unavailable.

Using the immunoSEQ assay, TCRB CDR3 regions were amplified from roughly 1.8 micrograms of genomic DNA, or from all available DNA when less than that was on hand. The multiplex PCR relied on 60 forward primers for TCR V beta segments and 13 reverse primers for J beta segments. To estimate reads per starting template, synthetic control templates were spiked into each sample at limiting dilution. Reads of 87 bp were generated by sequencing on the Illumina HiSeq System. The paper's data handling went like this. PCR and sequencing errors were removed by merging closely related sequences with a nearest neighbor algorithm. TCR overlap was measured as the percentage of unique tumor TCR beta sequences also present in the same patient's peripheral blood. The table comes from immuneACCESS by way of TCRdb, which keeps in-frame sequences with V and J called. Part of the clones is missing from these tables; in studies checked, under half for an unresolved V gene and the rest for unknown reasons. The DNA was the basis for D and trimming; V, J and clone size are from that table. Counted in this sample were almost 65,000 clones; more than 75% of them appeared once. Clones ranked in the top ten supply about 8.9% of the sample.

Reading the germline V gene gives CDR1 ENHRY and CDR2 SYGVKD. The CDR3 sequence holds 14 residues, the cysteine and phenylalanine included. CDR3 DNA only is kept here, 42 bases in frame from base 1. V is cut by 10 bases and J by 0 bases, and the space between the germline ends is 13 bases. Findings and caveats that apply to the study as a whole: No direct relationship between TCR clonality and survival was found, suggesting that a diverse polyclonal response may matter. The cohort was small and heterogeneous, few patients had complete blood and tumor sets, and even fewer had initial-recurrent tumor pairs. The three-group TCR overlap response model was described as speculative and requiring prospective validation. Higher estimated pretreatment TIL content predicted longer time to progression and overall survival after dendritic cell vaccination.

The input for sequencing was blood, taken before dendritic cell vaccination. The TCR was taken from a human donor with glioblastoma. This chain joins TRBV10-3 to TRBJ1-3, with TRBD1 tentatively as D gene (6 bases match). Here is the DNA: TGTGCCAGCATAGGGGGTCTCTCTGGAAACACCATATATTTT. Its translation is CASIGGLSGNTIYF.